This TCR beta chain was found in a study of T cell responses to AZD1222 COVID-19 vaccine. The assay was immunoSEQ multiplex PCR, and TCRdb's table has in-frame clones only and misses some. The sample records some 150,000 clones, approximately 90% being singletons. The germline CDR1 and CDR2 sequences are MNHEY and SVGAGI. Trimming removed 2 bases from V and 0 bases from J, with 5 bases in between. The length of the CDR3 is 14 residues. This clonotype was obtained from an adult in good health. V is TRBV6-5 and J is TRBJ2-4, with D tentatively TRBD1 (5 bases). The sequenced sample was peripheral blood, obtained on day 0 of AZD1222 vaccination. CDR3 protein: CASSYGQAKNIQYF. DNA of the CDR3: TGTGCCAGCAGTTACGGACAAGCCAAAAACATTCAGTACTTC.